This T cell receptor (beta chain) emerged from a study of blood T cell repertoires in COVID-19. Looking at the study overall: The United States, Italy and Spain were the sources of the acute and convalescent COVID-19 samples. Sources were T cells, B-cell-depleted T cells, or PBMCs; the material itself was cDNA or gDNA.

Germline CDR1 MNHEY, CDR2 SMNVEV (reference sequence). This CDR3 has 14 amino acids. Trimming stripped 5 bases from V and 0 bases from J, with 7 bases between. As handled by the study authors: How many nucleated cells were present was estimated from reference gene primer amplification. Generated by immunoSEQ multiplex PCR, the TCRdb table keeps only in-frame clones and is missing some. For V, J and clone size, that table is used; D and trimming come from the DNA. This sample has about 140,000 clones, with 81% found just once. J is TRBJ1-4 and V is TRBV27, with D possibly TRBD1 on 5 matching bases. Sequencing used peripheral blood. The TCR was taken from a human donor in a cohort sampled during active COVID-19. DNA for the CDR3: TGTGCCAGCAGTCGGACATCAACTAATGAAAAACTGTTTTTT. Amino acid sequence: CASSRTSTNEKLFF.